This passage covers 5 T cell receptor beta chains from one sample sequenced in a study of Tregs in tolerant kidney transplant recipients. Sequencing used immunoSEQ multiplex PCR; TCRdb keeps in-frame clones, though not all of them. The table lists tens of thousands of clones, with about 0.83% in the top ten. Sequenced material: CD4+ T cells from blood, taken before the transplant. These receptors all come from a human donor who received a combined kidney and bone marrow transplant.

About this clone itself: The CDR3 goes on 3 residues after the read ends, and that part is filled in from the germline J gene. V is TRBV7-2 and J is TRBJ1-6; TRBD1 matches 7 bases. Looked up from germline, CDR1 is SGHTA and CDR2 is FQGNSA. V gave up 6 bases and J gave up 10 bases; unmatched junction bases: 9. This CDR3 is 14 amino acids long. Here the CDR3 reads CASSRQGLRSPLHF. The CDR3 DNA, read in part, is TGTGCCAGCAGTAGACAGGGCCTTCGGTCACCC. The complete variable domain, with remaining parts taken from reference TRBV7-2 and TRBJ1-6, reads GAGVSQSPSNKVTEKGKDVELRCDPISGHTALYWYRQSLGQGLEFLIYFQGNSAPDKSGLPSDRFSAERTGGSVSTLTIQRTQQEDSAVYLCASSRQGLRSPLHFGNGTRLTVT.

On this clone: The read terminates 3 residues before the CDR3 end, so the remaining end is supplied by the germline J gene. The chain has TRBV2 and TRBJ2-5; D remains unclear. There are 11 residues in the CDR3. The germline CDR1 and CDR2 sequences are SNHLY and FYNNEI. Between the trimmed V and J ends, which lost 9 bases and 5 bases, there was a span of 10 bases. The CDR3 loop reads CASALGETQYF. The DNA read from the CDR3 is TGTGCCAGTGCCTTAGGGGAGACC. Full variable domain (rest looked up from reference TRBV2 and TRBJ2-5): EPEVTQTPSHQVTQMGQEVILRCVPISNHLYFYWYRQILGQKVEFLVSFYNNEISEKSEIFDDQFSVERPDGSNFTLKIRSTKLEDSAMYFCASALGETQYFGPGTRLLVL.

As regards this clone: The read comes to an end 3 residues before the CDR3 does, leaving the germline J gene to fill in the end. The V call is TRBV5-1, the J call TRBJ2-3; 9 positions match TRBD1. V lost 2 bases, J lost 1 base, and 5 bases stayed unmatched. Germline CDR1 SGHRS, CDR2 YFSETQ. This CDR3 has 16 amino acids. The CDR3 DNA, read in part, is TGCGCCAGCAGCTTAGGGGACAGGGAGGGCACAGATACG. Protein sequence: CASSLGDREGTDT. The CDR3 in full is CASSLGDREGTDTQYF.

With respect to this clone: The sequence runs out 3 residues before the end of the CDR3; the remainder is reconstructed from the germline J gene. V is TRBV11-3 and J is TRBJ2-1, with 7 bases lining up with TRBD2. The junction had 6 bases not matched to a gene; V was cut back by 1 base and J by 9 bases. Per the germline V gene, CDR1 is SGHNT and CDR2 is YENEEA. The CDR3 runs 14 residues. This CDR3 reads CASSLASGRSEQFF. Incomplete CDR3 DNA: TGTGCCAGCAGCTTAGCTAGCGGACGGAGTGAG.

Comments on this clone: With the read ending 3 residues before the CDR3 end, the germline J gene is used to fill in that end. The V and J genes are TRBV7-9 and TRBJ1-6; D might be TRBD1 (6 bases). Trimming took 5 bases from V and 9 from J, leaving 11 bases between them. The CDR3 spans 13 residues. Germline assignment: CDR1 SEHNR and CDR2 FQNEAQ (reference sequence). CDR3 sequence: CASSVQGPSPLHF. The CDR3 DNA, read in part, is TGTGCCAGCAGCGTACAGGGTCCTTCACCC. Using reference TRBV7-9 and TRBJ1-6 for the parts outside the CDR3, the full variable domain is DTGVSQNPRHKITKRGQNVTFRCDPISEHNRLYWYRQTLGQGPEFLTYFQNEAQLEKSRLLSDRFSAERPKGSFSTLEIQRTEQGDSAMYLCASSVQGPSPLHFGNGTRLTVT.